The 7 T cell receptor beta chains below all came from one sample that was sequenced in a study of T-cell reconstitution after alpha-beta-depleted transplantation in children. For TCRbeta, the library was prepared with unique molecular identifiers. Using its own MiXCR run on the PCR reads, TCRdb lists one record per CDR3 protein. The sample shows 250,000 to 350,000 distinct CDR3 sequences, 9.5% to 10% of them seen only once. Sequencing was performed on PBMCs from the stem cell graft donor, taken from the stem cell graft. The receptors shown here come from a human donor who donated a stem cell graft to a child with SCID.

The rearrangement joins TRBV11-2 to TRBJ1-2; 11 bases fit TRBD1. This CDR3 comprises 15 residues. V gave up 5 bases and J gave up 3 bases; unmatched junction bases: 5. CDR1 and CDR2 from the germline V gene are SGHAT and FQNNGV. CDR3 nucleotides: TGTGCCAGCAGCCCCCGGACAGGGGGCGACTATGGCTACACCTTC. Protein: CASSPRTGGDYGYTF. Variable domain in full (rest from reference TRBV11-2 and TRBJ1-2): EAGVAQSPRYKIIEKRQSVAFWCNPISGHATLYWYQQILGQGPKLLIQFQNNGVVDDSQLPKDRFSAERLKGVDSTLKIQPAKLEDSAVYLCASSPRTGGDYGYTFGSGTRLTVV.

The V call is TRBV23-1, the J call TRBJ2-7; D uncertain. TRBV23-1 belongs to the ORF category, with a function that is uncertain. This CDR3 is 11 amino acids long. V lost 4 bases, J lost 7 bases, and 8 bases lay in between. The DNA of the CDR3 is TGCGCCAGCAGTCCTAACTGGGAGCAGTACTTC. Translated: CASSPNWEQYF.

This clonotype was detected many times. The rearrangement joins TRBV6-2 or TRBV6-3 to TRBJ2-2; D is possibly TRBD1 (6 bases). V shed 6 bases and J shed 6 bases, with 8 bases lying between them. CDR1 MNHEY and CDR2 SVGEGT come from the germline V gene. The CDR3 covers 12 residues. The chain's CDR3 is CASRPGAGELFF. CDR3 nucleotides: TGTGCCAGCAGGCCAGGGGCCGGGGAGCTGTTTTTT.

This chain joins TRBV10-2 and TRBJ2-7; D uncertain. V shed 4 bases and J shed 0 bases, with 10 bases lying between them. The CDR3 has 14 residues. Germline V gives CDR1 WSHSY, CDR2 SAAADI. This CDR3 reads CASSGLIHSYEQYF. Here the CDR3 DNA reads TGCGCCAGCAGTGGCCTGATTCACTCCTACGAGCAGTACTTC.

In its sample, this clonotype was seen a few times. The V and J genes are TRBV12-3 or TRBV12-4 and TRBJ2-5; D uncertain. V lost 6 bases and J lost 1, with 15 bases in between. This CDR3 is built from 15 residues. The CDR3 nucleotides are TGTGCCAGCAGCCTCGAGAAATCGAGCCAAGAGACCCAGTACTTC. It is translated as CASSLEKSSQETQYF.

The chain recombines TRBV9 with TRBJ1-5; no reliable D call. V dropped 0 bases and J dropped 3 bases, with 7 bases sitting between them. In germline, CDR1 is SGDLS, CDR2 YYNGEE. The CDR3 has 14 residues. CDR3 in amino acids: CASSVESSNQPQHF. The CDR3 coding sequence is TGTGCCAGCAGCGTAGAGTCTTCCAATCAGCCCCAGCATTTT.

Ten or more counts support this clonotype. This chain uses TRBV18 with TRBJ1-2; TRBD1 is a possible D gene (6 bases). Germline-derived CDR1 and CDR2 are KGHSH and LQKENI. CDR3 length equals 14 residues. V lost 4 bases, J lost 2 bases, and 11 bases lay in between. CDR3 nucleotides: TGTGCCAGCTCACGGGGGGCGTCCAACTATGGCTACACCTTC. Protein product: CASSRGASNYGYTF.